This is a list of T cell receptor beta chains from one sample in a study of response to subunit inactivated influenza vaccine. MiXCR, run by TCRdb on the RT-PCR reads, gives a single entry per CDR3 protein. The table includes about 520,000 distinct CDR3 sequences, around 7.7% detected once. The input for sequencing was PBMCs from blood, taken around 25 months after vaccination. The receptors originated from a man aged 50 to 75 who received an inactivated influenza vaccine. Both conserved end residues are part of each CDR3. Fields, in order: clone size, V gene, J gene, CDR3 protein. The listing skips clone size in some rows; elsewhere it reads once, few, many or a size class.

many,TRBV7-8,TRBJ2-7,CASSPPRTLYEQYF
many,TRBV7-2,TRBJ2-7,CASSLVGGRDEQYF
.,TRBV25-1,TRBJ2-1,CASSVGGTYKEQFF
many,TRBV7-3,TRBJ2-1,CASSLKPGTGYEVQFF
.,TRBV5-1,TRBJ1-3,CASGPGGIGNTIYF
few,TRBV20-1,TRBJ2-1,CSARSTGNNEQFF
few,TRBV20-1,TRBJ2-7,CSAAGTSGGYEQYF
few,TRBV4-1,TRBJ1-5,CASSQAGGANNQPQHF
.,TRBV20-1,TRBJ2-7,CSARVGSGYEQYF
.,TRBV4-3,TRBJ1-1,CASSHGTGETEAFF
.,TRBV24-1,TRBJ2-2,CATSELMGTTSGELFF
many,TRBV4-3,TRBJ1-3,CASSPGTPGNTIYF
.,TRBV20-1,TRBJ2-1,CSALAFAGYNEEFF
many,TRBV20-1,TRBJ2-3,CSTVWTGDTDTQYF
many,TRBV7-8,TRBJ2-1,CASSLGGKVNEQFF
few,TRBV6-5,TRBJ1-5,CASSYGTGLNQPQHF
many,TRBV24-1,TRBJ2-2,CATSDLPPYFGQVASNTGELFF
many,TRBV4-3,TRBJ2-3,CASSQIAGITDTQYF
.,TRBV14,TRBJ2-5,CASSQDRTLQETQYF
.,TRBV5-6,TRBJ2-1,CASSYSGQSYNEQFF
many,TRBV7-2,TRBJ1-3,CASSRGSGLYTIYF
few,TRBV12-3/TRBV12-4,TRBJ1-1,CASSPQGAWNTEAFF
.,TRBV19,TRBJ2-1,CASSLYWTGEKFF
few,TRBV29-1,TRBJ2-4,CSVEDPGPYSNIQYF
few,TRBV29-1,TRBJ2-1,CSVEELAGGPNEQFF
.,TRBV6-2/TRBV6-3,TRBJ2-3,CASSYRGTYGLAGGPEPITDTQYF
.,TRBV11-2,TRBJ2-5,CASSSTIQETQYF
.,TRBV5-8,TRBJ2-4,CASSLEFNRKNIQYF
many,TRBV5-1,TRBJ2-2,CASSSGQASTGELFF
few,TRBV5-5,TRBJ2-5,CASSPSGQETQYF
few,TRBV4-3,TRBJ2-5,CASSQDEGGRETQYF
.,TRBV28,TRBJ2-7,CASSTRGTSSYEQYF
few,TRBV4-2,TRBJ2-1,CASSQDYSDSYNEQFF
many,TRBV10-3,TRBJ1-4,CATRKNLSDRDNEKLFF
.,TRBV15,TRBJ2-2,CATSPGRARTGELFF
.,TRBV20-1,TRBJ2-1,CSARDWANNEQFF
.,TRBV5-3,TRBJ2-1,CARSLLDEQFF
.,TRBV5-1,TRBJ2-6,CASSQLGTGANVLTF